This is a list of T cell receptor beta chains from one sample in a study of T cell responses to AZD1222 COVID-19 vaccine. The assay was immunoSEQ multiplex PCR, and TCRdb's table has in-frame clones only and misses some. In the table there are approximately 160,000 clones, around nine tenths of which are singletons. The starting material was peripheral blood, obtained on day 0 of AZD1222 vaccination. The receptors stem from an adult in good health. Both conserved end residues are part of each CDR3. The D gene is left open where the match is weak.

v_gene	d_gene	j_gene	CDR3aa
TRBV11-3	TRBD2	TRBJ2-2	CASSSLQVAGGRNTGELFF
TRBV6-5	.	TRBJ1-3	CASSYYTGISGNTIYF
TRBV24-1	.	TRBJ2-1	CATSDPPGGPSSYNEQFF
TRBV2	.	TRBJ1-1	CASKSGSGNTEAFF
TRBV6-1	TRBD1	TRBJ1-1	CASSEDLGQGRRNTEAFF
TRBV10-1	.	TRBJ2-3	CASSWAPTDTQYF
TRBV18	.	TRBJ1-5	CASSPSPPGSNQPQHF
TRBV4-3	TRBD2	TRBJ2-3	CASSPLLAGGADTQYF
TRBV6-5	.	TRBJ2-2	CASSSLNTGNGELFF
TRBV4-2	.	TRBJ1-2	CASSSVGQGYGYTF
TRBV18	TRBD1	TRBJ1-2	CASSRVSGTDYGYTF
TRBV18	.	TRBJ2-2	CASSSGTKNTGELFF
TRBV6-5	.	TRBJ2-5	CASVVRRTETQYF
TRBV4-2	.	TRBJ2-7	CASSQDGGASSYEQYF
TRBV28	TRBD1	TRBJ1-2	CASSLFRTGVYGYTF
TRBV5-1	.	TRBJ1-2	CASSFGQGRLGTYYGYTF
TRBV19	.	TRBJ1-1	CASSIGAWNTEAFF
TRBV3-1/TRBV3-2	.	TRBJ1-5	CASSQEGGKAQHF
TRBV7-8	.	TRBJ1-4	CASSLEARGLINEKLFF
TRBV30	.	TRBJ1-5	CAWSVGGDQPQHF
TRBV4-3	.	TRBJ2-7	CASSQDFRDGSYEQYF
TRBV18	.	TRBJ1-5	CASSPRQGGNQPQHF
TRBV4-3	.	TRBJ2-3	CASSPTLITDTQYF
TRBV4-1	TRBD1	TRBJ1-1	CASSQLIGQGNTEAFF
TRBV27	.	TRBJ2-7	CASSPRRGSYEQYF
TRBV6-2/TRBV6-3	.	TRBJ1-1	CASSYRRVTEAFF
TRBV5-1	.	TRBJ2-3	CASSFQRLTDTQYF
TRBV19	TRBD1	TRBJ2-3	CASSANGQGALIDTQYF
TRBV19	.	TRBJ1-6	CASSIRTGNSPLHF
TRBV28	.	TRBJ1-6	CASSLGGAHSYNSPLHF
TRBV6-5	.	TRBJ2-1	CASSSKGNEQFF